This T cell receptor beta chain was documented in a study of technical replicates of blood from a few donors. The CDR3 has 13 amino acids. CDR1 and CDR2 from the germline V gene are MGHDK and SYGVNS. Trimming took off 3 bases at V and 4 bases at J, with 7 bases between the two ends. TCRdb's copy holds only in-frame clones and misses some; the assay was immunoSEQ multiplex PCR. The sample carries 70,000 to 95,000 clones, 94% recorded once. The source material was T cells isolated from PBMCs. This chain uses TRBV25-1 with TRBJ2-1, with D uncertain. The clonotype originates from a human donor in good health. The DNA for the CDR3 is TGTGCCAGCAGTGATACTATTTACAATGAGCAGTTCTTC. Amino acids: CASSDTIYNEQFF.